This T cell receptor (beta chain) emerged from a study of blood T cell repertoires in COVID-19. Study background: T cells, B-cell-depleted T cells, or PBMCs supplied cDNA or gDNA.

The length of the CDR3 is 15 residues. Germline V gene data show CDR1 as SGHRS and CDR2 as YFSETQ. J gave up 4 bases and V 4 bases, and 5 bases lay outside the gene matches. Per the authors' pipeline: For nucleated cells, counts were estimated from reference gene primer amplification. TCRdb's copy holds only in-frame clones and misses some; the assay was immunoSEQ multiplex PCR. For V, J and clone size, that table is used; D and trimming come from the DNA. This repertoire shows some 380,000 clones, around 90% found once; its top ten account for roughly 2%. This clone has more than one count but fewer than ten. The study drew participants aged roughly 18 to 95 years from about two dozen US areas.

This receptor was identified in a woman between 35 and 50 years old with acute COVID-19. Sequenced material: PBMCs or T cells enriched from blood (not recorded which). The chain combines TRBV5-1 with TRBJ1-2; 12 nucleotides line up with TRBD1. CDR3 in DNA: TGCGCCAGCAGCGCCGGGACAGGGGGCATCTATGGCTACACCTTC. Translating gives CASSAGTGGIYGYTF.